Described below is a single TCR beta chain sequence and its context. The sample is drawn from a study of early T cells in non-severe SARS-CoV-2 infection. V was trimmed by 4 bases and J by 1 base, leaving 16 bases between them. Germline values: CDR1 SGHNT, CDR2 YYREEE (reference sequence). CDR3 length equals 16 residues. TCRdb ran MiXCR on the 5' RACE reads and lists one entry per CDR3 protein. In the table there are approximately 40,000 distinct CDR3 sequences, approximately 9.9% of which are singletons. The V and J genes are TRBV5-4 and TRBJ2-3; D may be TRBD1 (5 bases). The sequence came from an adult who was a healthcare worker with PCR-confirmed SARS-CoV-2 infection or an uninfected control (not recorded which). Sequenced material: whole blood. In DNA, the CDR3 is TGTGCCAGCAGCCTAGTTCTCATGGGGCGCACAGATACGCAGTATTTT. Amino acid sequence: CASSLVLMGRTDTQYF.